A single sample is the source of the 18 T cell receptor beta chains below, sequenced in a study of blood T cell repertoires in COVID-19. Produced via immunoSEQ multiplex PCR; TCRdb's table is partial and in-frame only. The sample contains around 21,000 clones, roughly nine tenths of which appear only once. Sequenced: peripheral blood. The receptors derive from a human donor with active COVID-19. The donor label of this sample is uncertain.

The J gene is TRBJ2-1, the V gene TRBV10-3, with TRBD2 matching 9 bases. With 6 bases clipped from V and 5 bases from J, the junction kept 11 bases outside the gene matches. The CDR3 length is 16 residues. Germline CDR1 reads ENHRY; CDR2 reads SYGVKD. The CDR3 nucleotides are TGTGCCATCAGGGGGGGCGGCGGGAGGGCGAACAATGAGCAGTTCTTC. This sequence encodes CAIRGGGGRANNEQFF.

The J gene is TRBJ1-2, the V gene TRBV9; 8 bases agree with TRBD1. Germline V lookup: CDR1 SGDLS, CDR2 YYNGEE. With V trimmed by 2 bases and J by 3 bases, 3 bases remained unmatched. CDR3 length: 14 amino acids. This CDR3 is CASSVQGADYGYTF. CDR3 DNA sequence: TGTGCCAGCAGCGTCCAGGGGGCTGACTATGGCTACACCTTC.

The V call is TRBV4-3, the J call TRBJ2-1; 14 bases are shared with TRBD2. This CDR3 is built from 19 residues. CDR1 LGHNA and CDR2 YSLEER come from the germline V gene. Trimming removed 0 bases from V and 4 bases from J; junction bases left unmatched: 8. CDR3 protein: CASSQDPGLAGAMYNEQFF. The DNA of the CDR3 is TGCGCCAGCAGCCAAGATCCGGGACTAGCGGGAGCCATGTACAATGAGCAGTTCTTC.

With respect to this clone: This clone may be a read error of a much larger clone one base away. V gene TRBV12-3 or TRBV12-4 combines with J gene TRBJ2-1; no clear D gene. This CDR3 has 13 residues. CDR3: CASSLSLQNGQFF. In nucleotides, the CDR3 is TGTGCCAGCAGTTTGTCGCTACAGAATGGGCAGTTCTTC.

The chain couples TRBV27 to TRBJ2-5; D perhaps matches TRBD1 (6 bases). Trimming took 0 bases from V and 6 from J, leaving 14 bases between them. CDR3 length: 15 amino acids. Looked up from germline, CDR1 is MNHEY and CDR2 is SMNVEV (reference sequence). In DNA, the CDR3 is TGTGCCAGCAGTTTATCGACAGGACCCGGCCAGACCCAGTACTTC. This translates into CASSLSTGPGQTQYF.

CDR3 nucleotide sequence: TGTGCCAGCAGTCGGACAGGGAATAATGAAAAACTGTTTTTT. Translated: CASSRTGNNEKLFF. The chain carries TRBV28 and TRBJ1-4; TRBD1 matches 8 bases. CDR1 and CDR2 from the germline V gene are MDHEN and SYDVKM. The ends lost 5 bases at V and 4 bases at J; junction bases unmatched: 3. The CDR3 is made up of 14 amino acids.

There are a few counts of this clone. The J gene is TRBJ2-5, the V gene TRBV19; 10 nucleotides align to TRBD2. Trimming cost V 3 bases and J 3 bases; bases outside gene matches: 4. This CDR3 has 15 residues. Germline loops: CDR1 LNHDA, CDR2 SQIVND (reference sequence). The DNA for the CDR3 is TGTGCCAGTAGTATTGGACTAGCGGCTAAAGAGACCCAGTACTTC. Its translation is CASSIGLAAKETQYF. Supplemented by reference TRBV19 and TRBJ2-5, the full variable domain reads DGGITQSPKYLFRKEGQNVTLSCEQNLNHDAMYWYRQDPGQGLRLIYYSQIVNDFQKGDIAEGYSVSREKKESFPLTVTSAQKNPTAFYLCASSIGLAAKETQYFGPGTRLLVL.

The rearrangement uses TRBV28 and TRBJ2-7; the D is unclear. Trimming removed 4 bases at V and 6 bases at J, with 7 bases between. Germline lookup yields CDR1 MDHEN and CDR2 SYDVKM. The CDR3 runs to 11 residues. In nucleotides, the CDR3 is TGTGCCAGCAGTTCAGAACCCGAGCAGTACTTC. It yields the protein CASSSEPEQYF.

This sequence joins TRBV19 and TRBJ2-3; D gene unclear. Germline V lookup: CDR1 LNHDA, CDR2 SQIVND (reference sequence). The V and J ends lost 0 bases and 0 bases respectively, with 4 bases between them. This CDR3 is 14 amino acids long. The CDR3 DNA reads as TGTGCCAGTAGTATAGACAGTAGCACAGATACGCAGTATTTT. Protein sequence: CASSIDSSTDTQYF.

The genes are TRBV5-4 and TRBJ2-1, with D perhaps TRBD2 (5 bases). The CDR3 loop spans 13 amino acids. With 2 bases removed from V and 7 bases from J, the gap between germline ends came to 10 bases. Germline CDR1 reads SGHNT; CDR2 reads YYREEE (reference sequence). The CDR3 region has the DNA TGTGCCAGCAGCTTTGGGGAGCGGAATGAGCAGTTCTTC. Protein product: CASSFGERNEQFF.

The chain links TRBV5-5 to TRBJ2-3, with 7 nucleotides matching TRBD2. CDR3 size: 14 residues. J gave up 1 base and V 4 bases, and 3 bases lay outside the gene matches. Germline loops: CDR1 SGHKS, CDR2 YYEKEE (reference sequence). Here the CDR3 reads CASSQGGGTDTQYF. The CDR3 nucleotides read TGTGCCAGCAGCCAGGGAGGGGGCACAGATACGCAGTATTTT.

V is TRBV11-3 and J is TRBJ2-5; 11 bases align to TRBD2. J gave up 1 base and V 4 bases, and 14 bases lay outside the gene matches. From germline, CDR1 is SGHNT and CDR2 YENEEA. This CDR3 is 19 amino acids long. This chain's CDR3 is CASSSYGGFSGRAQETQYF. DNA of the CDR3: TGTGCCAGCAGCTCGTACGGAGGGTTTAGCGGGAGGGCCCAAGAGACCCAGTACTTC.

This clone was seen a few times. The J gene is TRBJ2-7, the V gene TRBV11-2; TRBD2 might be the D (6 bases). The CDR3 runs to 13 residues. Trimming removed 5 bases at V and 4 bases at J, with 12 bases between. CDR1 is SGHAT, CDR2 FQNNGV, per germline. CDR3 in amino acids: CASSPARGYEQYF. The CDR3 DNA sequence: TGTGCCAGCAGCCCGGCTCGGGGGTACGAGCAGTACTTC. The whole variable domain, filled in from reference TRBV11-2 and TRBJ2-7, reads EAGVAQSPRYKIIEKRQSVAFWCNPISGHATLYWYQQILGQGPKLLIQFQNNGVVDDSQLPKDRFSAERLKGVDSTLKIQPAKLEDSAVYLCASSPARGYEQYFGPGTRLTVT.

The chain links TRBV30 to TRBJ1-1, with a tentative D call TRBD1 (5 bases). The CDR3 is made up of 14 amino acids. In germline, CDR1 is GTSNPN, CDR2 SVGIG (reference sequence). Trimming pared 5 bases from V and 0 bases from J, leaving 13 bases between. CDR3 nucleotide sequence: TGTGCCTGGGAAGGACAAACCATGAACACTGAAGCTTTCTTT. Protein sequence: CAWEGQTMNTEAFF.

The chain combines TRBV6-6 with TRBJ2-7; 9 bases align to TRBD1. V lost 2 bases and J lost 2; bases outside the gene matches: 4. The CDR3 has 15 amino acids. The germline V gene encodes CDR1 MNHNY and CDR2 SVGAGI (reference sequence). CDR3 DNA: TGTGCCAGCAGTTACCCCAGGACAGGGGCCTACGAGCAGTACTTC. Amino acids: CASSYPRTGAYEQYF.

The chain joins TRBV10-1 to TRBJ2-1; 9 bases align to TRBD2. V shed 0 bases and J 2 bases; nucleotides not matched to a gene: 11. CDR1 is WNHNN and CDR2 is SYGVQD in the germline V gene (reference sequence). This CDR3 spans 19 amino acids. The CDR3 bases are TGCGCCAGCAGTGAGTCTCGCGGGGGGGCGAGGAGAACCTACAATGAGCAGTTCTTC. It specifies CASSESRGGARRTYNEQFF.

V and J are TRBV18 and TRBJ2-1; 10 positions match TRBD1. The CDR3 has 15 amino acids. The V gene end was trimmed by 3 bases and the J gene end by 9 bases; junction bases not matched to a gene: 8. Germline CDR1 is KGHSH and CDR2 is LQKENI. DNA for the CDR3: TGTGCCAGCTCACCCGGGACAGGGGTCGCGGGTGAGCAGTTCTTC. Translated: CASSPGTGVAGEQFF.

This chain uses TRBV7-9 with TRBJ1-2; TRBD1 is a possible D gene (5 bases). Germline CDR1 and CDR2: SEHNR and FQNEAQ (reference sequence). The CDR3 runs 12 residues. V was trimmed by 5 bases and J by 3 bases, leaving 7 bases between them. The CDR3 sequence: CASSRQYYGYTF. In DNA, the CDR3 is TGTGCCAGCAGCCGACAGTACTATGGCTACACCTTC.